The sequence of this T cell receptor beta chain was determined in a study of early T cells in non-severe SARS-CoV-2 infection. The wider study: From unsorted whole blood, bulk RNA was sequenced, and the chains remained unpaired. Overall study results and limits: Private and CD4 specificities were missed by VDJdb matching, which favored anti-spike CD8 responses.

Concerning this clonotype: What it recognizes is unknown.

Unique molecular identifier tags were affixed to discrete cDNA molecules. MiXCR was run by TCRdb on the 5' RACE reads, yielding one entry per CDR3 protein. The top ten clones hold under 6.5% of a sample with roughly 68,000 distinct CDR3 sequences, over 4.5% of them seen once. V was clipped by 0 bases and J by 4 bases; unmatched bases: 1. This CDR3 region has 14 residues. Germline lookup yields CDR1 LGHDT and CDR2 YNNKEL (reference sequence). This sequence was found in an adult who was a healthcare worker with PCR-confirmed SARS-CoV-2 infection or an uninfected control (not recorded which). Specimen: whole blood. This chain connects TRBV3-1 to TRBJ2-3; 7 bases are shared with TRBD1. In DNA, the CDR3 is TGTGCCAGCAGCCAAGAACAGGGGCCAGATACGCAGTATTTT. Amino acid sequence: CASSQEQGPDTQYF.